The rows below give T cell receptor beta chains drawn from one sample of a study of CD8+CD57+ T cells in acquired aplastic anemia. TCRdb reprocessed the reads with MiXCR, giving one entry per CDR3 protein. Of about 110,000 distinct CDR3 sequences listed, 40% to 60% are singletons. Sequencing input: sorted CD4+, CD8+, or CD8+CD57+ T cells (not recorded which) from PBMCs. These receptors all come from a human donor in good health, serving as a control. Both conserved end residues are part of each CDR3. The D gene is left open where the match is weak. Clone size, where shown, is once, few, many, or a class for clones that have expanded.

-	TRBV12-5	TRBJ2-7	-	TGTGCTAGTGCGAGGGGGGGGAGCTCCTACGAGCAGTACTTC	CASARGGSSYEQYF
TRBD1	TRBV11-1	TRBJ2-3	-	TGTGCCAGCAGCTTAGTAATCGGGACAGGCACAGATACGCAGTATTTT	CASSLVIGTGTDTQYF
TRBD1	TRBV6-1	TRBJ1-6	many	TGTGCCAGCACCCAGGGGGGGACAGGGAACTCACCCCTCCACTTT	CASTQGGTGNSPLHF
-	TRBV4-3	TRBJ1-2	many	TGCGCCAGCAGCCAAGTTTGGACCAGACAGATCTATGGCTACACCTTC	CASSQVWTRQIYGYTF
-	TRBV6-4	TRBJ2-3	once	TGTGCCAGCAGTGAGGGCAGCACAGATACGCAGTATTTT	CASSEGSTDTQYF
TRBD1	TRBV19	TRBJ1-1	once	TGTGCCACCGGACAGGGAGGTCCGAACACTGAAGCTTTCTTT	CATGQGGPNTEAFF
-	TRBV19	TRBJ2-7	-	TGTGCCAGTAGTATAGGTGTGGGGAGAGCCTACGAGCAGTACTTC	CASSIGVGRAYEQYF
-	TRBV7-9	TRBJ1-6	-	TGTGCCAGCAGCTTACGTGCCGGCAGCGACAATTCACCCCTCCACTTT	CASSLRAGSDNSPLHF
TRBD1	TRBV12-3/TRBV12-4	TRBJ1-2	many	TGTGCCAGCAGTTTAGGAGGGGGCGCGGACTATGGCTACACCTTC	CASSLGGGADYGYTF
-	TRBV7-6	TRBJ2-2	-	TGTGCCAACAGCATCGGGCCCACCGGGGAGCTGTTTTTT	CANSIGPTGELFF
TRBD1	TRBV5-1	TRBJ2-3	once	TGCGCCAGCAACTTGGGACAGGGGGCGGGGGATACGCAGTATTTT	CASNLGQGAGDTQYF
TRBD2	TRBV24-1	TRBJ2-1	-	TGTGCCACCAGTGGGCGGGAGAGCTCCTACAATGAGCAGTTCTTC	CATSGRESSYNEQFF
TRBD1	TRBV15	TRBJ1-5	many	TGTGCCACCAGCAGTCTGGGGACAGGGCTCAATCAGCCCCAGCATTTT	CATSSLGTGLNQPQHF
-	TRBV4-1	TRBJ2-1	-	TGCGCCAGCAGCCAAGAGGCCATCTCCTACAATGAGCAGTTCTTC	CASSQEAISYNEQFF
TRBD1	TRBV6-1	TRBJ2-7	many	TGTGCCAGCAGTCCGGACAGGGACGAGCAGTACTTC	CASSPDRDEQYF
-	TRBV20-1	TRBJ2-1	many	TGCAGTGCCGTCCCCCCCCAGAGGGCGGGGTCCTACAATGAGCAGTTCTTC	CSAVPPQRAGSYNEQFF
-	TRBV19	TRBJ1-4	-	TGTGCCAGTAGTATACCCAGGGCGGAAAAACTGTTTTTT	CASSIPRAEKLFF
-	TRBV11-1	TRBJ2-1	-	TGTGCCAGCAGCTCGGGTACCCCCGTCAATGAGCAGTTCTTC	CASSSGTPVNEQFF
TRBD2	TRBV4-1	TRBJ2-1	-	TGCGCCAGCAGCCAAGAGCTAGCGGGGCTGAATGAGCAGTTCTTC	CASSQELAGLNEQFF
-	TRBV3-1	TRBJ1-3	many	TGTGCCAGCAGCCATCTCTTAGCCTCTGGAAACACCATATATTTT	CASSHLLASGNTIYF
TRBD1	TRBV19	TRBJ1-2	once	TGTGCCAGTAGTCTTCGGGACAGGGGGGCCTATGGCTACACCTTC	CASSLRDRGAYGYTF
-	TRBV19	TRBJ2-5	-	TGTGCCAGTCATGGGGGGACCGGCCCGAGGGAGACCCAGTACTTC	CASHGGTGPRETQYF
TRBD1	TRBV29-1	TRBJ2-7	-	TGCAGCGTGGACAGGGTGAACGAGCAGTACTTC	CSVDRVNEQYF
-	TRBV24-1	TRBJ2-2	many	TGTGCCACCCAATTTTTCGGCGGTACCGGGGAGCTGTTTTTT	CATQFFGGTGELFF
TRBD2	TRBV20-1	TRBJ2-1	-	TGCAGTGCTAGGACTAGCGGGGGGGTCGATCTCGGTGAGCAGTTCTTC	CSARTSGGVDLGEQFF
-	TRBV10-3	TRBJ1-6	-	TGTGCCATCAGTGGTTATGATTCACCCCTCCACTTT	CAISGYDSPLHF
TRBD1	TRBV5-4	TRBJ1-1	many	TGTGCCAGCAGCTCAGTGGGACAGGGTACTGAAGCTTTCTTT	CASSSVGQGTEAFF
-	TRBV11-1	TRBJ1-3	-	TGTGCCAGCAGCTACCGGACGGGTTCCATCTCTGGAAACACCATATATTTT	CASSYRTGSISGNTIYF
-	TRBV2	TRBJ2-2	-	TGTGCCAGCAGTGAGGAACAGGGTACCGGGGAGCTGTTTTTT	CASSEEQGTGELFF
-	TRBV19	TRBJ1-2	-	TGTGCCAGTAGTAAAGCACAAGGGAGGGACTATGGCTACACCTTC	CASSKAQGRDYGYTF
-	TRBV6-5	TRBJ1-1	-	TGTGCCAGCAGTTACGGGCAAACCAAGACTGAAGCTTTCTTT	CASSYGQTKTEAFF
-	TRBV5-6	TRBJ1-1	-	TGTGCCAGCAGCTTGGCCCAGATTTGGGAGAACACTGAAGCTTTCTTT	CASSLAQIWENTEAFF
TRBD1	TRBV12-3/TRBV12-4	TRBJ2-2	few	TGTGCCAGCAGTCCCGGACAGGGATCGGCCGGGGAGCTGTTTTTT	CASSPGQGSAGELFF